The T cell receptor beta chain under discussion was sequenced for a study of cytomegalovirus exposure and HLA in healthy donors. The PCR ran on 60 Vbeta and 13 Jbeta primers. Profiling relied on immunoSEQ multiplex PCR, and the TCRdb table lists in-frame clones only, not all of them. The table lists roughly 120,000 clones, approximately 81% of them singletons. The CDR3 runs 13 residues. Germline-derived CDR1 and CDR2 are SGHTA and FQGTGA. V was pared by 5 bases and J by 3 bases, with 1 base of the junction left unmatched. The V call is TRBV7-3, the J call TRBJ1-5; 7 bases match TRBD1. The material sequenced was PBMCs. This TCR came from a man younger than 45 in good health and CMV-seropositive. CDR3 coding DNA: TGTGCCAGCAGCAGGGGGCCCAATCAGCCCCAGCATTTT. Its translation is CASSRGPNQPQHF. Variable domain in full (rest from reference TRBV7-3 and TRBJ1-5): GAGVSQTPSNKVTEKGKYVELRCDPISGHTALYWYRQSLGQGPEFLIYFQGTGAADDSGLPNDRFFAVRPEGSVSTLKIQRTERGDSAVYLCASSRGPNQPQHFGDGTRLSIL.